This entry lists 29 T cell receptor beta chains sequenced from one sample in a study of T cell repertoires in cytomegalovirus infection. Their specific antigens are unknown. From the reads, TCRdb called clonotypes with MiXCR, one entry per CDR3 protein. This sample has some 900,000 distinct CDR3 sequences; 30% to 35% occur once, and the top ten carry approximately 13%. The material was cultured CD8+ T cells from PBMCs, obtained from culture after CMV antigen stimulation. The receptors here all came from a human donor in good health (CMV status not recorded). Some clones in this sample may be carry-over from other donors' samples.

This sequence joins TRBV7-8 and TRBJ1-3, with unresolved D. The V end lost 6 bases, the J end lost 0 bases, and 12 bases lay between the germline ends. CDR1 and CDR2 from the germline V gene are SGHVS and FQNEAQ. This CDR3 is 15 amino acids long. Written as DNA, the CDR3 is TGTGCCAGCAGGATAGGGCAGAGCTCTGGAAACACCATATATTTT. This sequence encodes CASRIGQSSGNTIYF.

The gene calls are TRBV20-1 and TRBJ1-1, with 12 bases that match TRBD1. The CDR3 sequence is 18 residues long. Germline CDR1 and CDR2: DFQATT and SNEGSKA (reference sequence). The V and J ends lost 0 bases and 4 bases, in that order; junction bases with no gene match: 12. Written as DNA, the CDR3 is TGCAGTGCTAGAGATCGGCGGGGACAGGGGGCGTTTGGCACTGAAGCTTTCTTT. This encodes CSARDRRGQGAFGTEAFF.

This clonotype is a singleton in its sample. This chain uses TRBV12-3 or TRBV12-4 with TRBJ1-5; a possible D gene is TRBD1 (5 bases). This CDR3 has 13 residues. With 8 bases removed from V and 5 bases from J, the gap between germline ends came to 13 bases. This chain's CDR3 is CASGGGKDQPQHF. CDR3 nucleotides: TGTGCCAGCGGCGGGGGGAAGGATCAGCCCCAGCATTTT.

This clonotype occurred many times. The J gene is TRBJ2-2, the V gene TRBV6-1, with D perhaps matching TRBD1 (5 bases). CDR1 and CDR2 from the germline V gene are MNHNS and SASEGT. Trimming took 4 bases from V and 6 from J, leaving 12 bases between them. The CDR3 length is 14 residues. The CDR3 protein is CASSAYRLPGELFF. CDR3 bases: TGTGCCAGCAGTGCTTACAGGTTACCCGGGGAGCTGTTTTTT.

Regarding this clonotype: With a much larger clone just one base away, this may be a read error. The chain is built from TRBV7-2 and TRBJ1-2; 10 bases are shared with TRBD1. The CDR3 totals 15 residues. Per germline, CDR1 SGHTA and CDR2 FQGNSA. The CDR3 DNA sequence: TGTGTCAGCAGCTTAGGCCGGGACAGGGGCTATGGCTACACCTTC. It translates to CVSSLGRDRGYGYTF.

The V and J genes are TRBV5-3 and TRBJ2-3; 7 positions agree with TRBD1. TRBV5-3 is designated an ORF whose function remains uncertain. V lost 8 bases and J lost 2; bases outside the gene matches: 11. This CDR3 region has 15 residues. CDR3 DNA sequence: TGTGCCAGCAGCCTGATGACAGGGACCACAGATACGCAGTATTTT. Protein product: CASSLMTGTTDTQYF.

The rearrangement uses TRBV6-1 and TRBJ2-7; the D is unclear. CDR1 is MNHNS and CDR2 is SASEGT in the germline V gene. V gave up 5 bases and J gave up 0 bases, with 29 bases separating them. The CDR3 runs 20 residues. The CDR3 is CASSLIPGPNGIFDSYEQYF. Here the CDR3 DNA reads TGTGCCAGCAGTCTAATCCCGGGCCCGAACGGCATCTTCGACTCCTACGAGCAGTACTTC.

This clonotype has more than one count but fewer than ten. For the CDR3, the DNA is TGTGCCAGCAGTCTGGGCCCCAACCTCCACGAGCAGTACTTC. It translates to CASSLGPNLHEQYF. This chain connects TRBV12-3 or TRBV12-4 to TRBJ2-7; D gene ambiguous. There are 14 residues in the CDR3. V lost 5 bases and J 5 bases, leaving 16 bases between the germline ends.

This clonotype was observed a handful of times. The J gene is TRBJ2-1, the V gene TRBV7-6; D call uncertain. Germline CDR1 reads SGHVS; CDR2 reads FNYEAQ. The germline V and J ends were trimmed by 7 bases and 7 bases, with 20 bases remaining between them. The CDR3 is made up of 15 amino acids. CDR3 sequence reads: CASTPEGQSSNEQFF. The CDR3 region has the DNA TGTGCCAGCACCCCAGAAGGGCAGTCAAGTAATGAGCAGTTCTTC.

A remark on this clonotype: This likely comes from a read error, as the CDR3 has no conserved phenylalanine or tryptophan at its end. V gene TRBV12-3 or TRBV12-4 combines with J gene TRBJ1-6; D gene unclear. Trimming left V 4 bases short and J 6 bases short, with 13 bases between. This CDR3 comprises 15 residues. CDR3 bases: TGTGCCAGCAGTTGGGTCTGGGAAGTTAATTCACCCCTCCACTAT. Encoded protein: CASSWVWEVNSPLHY.

The chain combines TRBV7-9 with TRBJ2-3, with TRBD1 as a possible D gene (6 bases). Trimming stripped 4 bases from V and 1 base from J, with 15 bases between. Germline loops: CDR1 SEHNR, CDR2 FQNEAQ (reference sequence). The CDR3 runs 16 residues. The chain's CDR3 is CASSSVGGGRTDTQYF. The CDR3 DNA reads as TGTGCCAGCAGCTCCGTTGGGGGCGGGCGCACAGATACGCAGTATTTT.

CDR3 sequence reads: CASSQVVAGGIQETQYF. For the CDR3, the DNA is TGTGCCAGCAGCCAAGTGGTAGCGGGGGGGATACAAGAGACCCAGTACTTC. The chain employs TRBV3-1 and TRBJ2-5; TRBD2 aligns across 11 bases. V lost 1 base and J lost 2; bases outside the gene matches: 6. CDR1 is LGHDT, CDR2 YNNKEL, per germline (reference sequence). CDR3 length: 17 amino acids.

The chain couples TRBV6-5 to TRBJ1-2; no definite D call. The V end lost 0 bases, the J end lost 6 bases, and 8 bases lay between the germline ends. Germline-derived CDR1 and CDR2 are MNHEY and SVGAGI. The CDR3 length is 13 residues. CDR3 loop: CASSYSSSDGYTF. DNA of the CDR3: TGTGCCAGCAGTTACTCGAGTTCGGATGGCTACACCTTC.

The chain has TRBV27 and TRBJ2-1; perhaps D is TRBD1 or TRBD2 (5 bases each). Trimming pared 5 bases from V and 9 bases from J, leaving 11 bases between. CDR3 length equals 12 residues. CDR1 is MNHEY, CDR2 SMNVEV, per germline (reference sequence). The chain's CDR3 is CASSPGASEQFF. The DNA of the CDR3 is TGTGCCAGCAGTCCCGGGGCGAGTGAGCAGTTCTTC.

The rearrangement joins TRBV6-2 or TRBV6-3 to TRBJ2-1; D gene unclear. Trimming pared 0 bases from V and 6 bases from J, leaving 12 bases between. The CDR3 contains 15 residues. In germline, CDR1 is MNHEY, CDR2 SVGEGT. In nucleotides, the CDR3 is TGTGCCAGCAGTTACTCCGGTATCTCGAGCAATGAGCAGTTCTTC. Its protein product is CASSYSGISSNEQFF.

This clonotype turned up a few times. The chain couples TRBV7-9 to TRBJ1-2; TRBD1 aligns across 9 bases. Germline lookup yields CDR1 SEHNR and CDR2 FQNEAQ (reference sequence). This CDR3 has 15 amino acids. The V gene end was trimmed by 2 bases and the J gene end by 7 bases; junction bases not matched to a gene: 8. The CDR3 region has the DNA TGTGCCAGCAGCTTAAGGGGACAGGGTGTAGGTGGCTACACCTTC. Translating gives CASSLRGQGVGGYTF. Based on the CDR3 plus reference TRBV7-9 and TRBJ1-2, the full variable domain is DTGVSQNPRHKITKRGQNVTFRCDPISEHNRLYWYRQTLGQGPEFLTYFQNEAQLEKSRLLSDRFSAERPKGSFSTLEIQRTEQGDSAMYLCASSLRGQGVGGYTFGSGTRLTVV.

V usage is TRBV7-2 and J usage is TRBJ2-5; TRBD2 is a possible D gene (7 bases). The V end lost 4 bases, the J end lost 4 bases, and 16 bases lay between the germline ends. The CDR3 consists of 15 residues. The germline gives CDR1 SGHTA, CDR2 FQGNSA. CDR3 bases: TGTGCCAGCAGCTCCCTAGGGGGGGGGGGAGAGACCCAGTACTTC. As protein: CASSSLGGGGETQYF.

This clonotype was counted only a few times. This chain connects TRBV12-3 or TRBV12-4 to TRBJ1-2, with 10 bases aligning to TRBD1. V gave up 8 bases and J gave up 5 bases; unmatched junction bases: 11. This CDR3 is 15 amino acids long. DNA of the CDR3: TGTGCCAGCCTGGGAGACAGGGGGCTTCCGTATGGCTACACCTTC. Encoded protein: CASLGDRGLPYGYTF.

V and J are TRBV2 and TRBJ2-7, with D hard to call. Germline CDR1 reads SNHLY; CDR2 reads FYNNEI. The CDR3 runs to 12 residues. Deletions cut 4 bases from V and 7 bases from J, with 11 bases between. CDR3 residues: CASSGRVGEQYV. The CDR3 nucleotides read TGTGCCAGCAGTGGCCGGGTGGGGGAGCAGTACGTC.

The chain recombines TRBV14 with TRBJ1-1, with a tentative D call TRBD1 (5 bases). CDR1 and CDR2 (germline): SGHDN, FVKESK. CDR3 size: 14 residues. Trimming took off 0 bases at V and 5 bases at J, with 10 bases between the two ends. This CDR3 reads CASSQDLGTTEAFF. The CDR3 DNA is TGTGCCAGCAGCCAAGATCTTGGGACGACTGAAGCTTTCTTT.

A few counts support this clonotype. This chain joins TRBV6-5 and TRBJ2-5; TRBD2 agrees at 8 bases. This CDR3 comprises 14 residues. V shed 5 bases and J 0 bases; nucleotides not matched to a gene: 2. Germline V CDR1 and CDR2: MNHEY, SVGAGI. CDR3: CASSERGNQETQYF. DNA of the CDR3: TGTGCCAGCAGTGAGCGGGGGAACCAAGAGACCCAGTACTTC.

This clonotype appeared a few times. A much larger clone differs by one base, so this may be a read error. The genes are TRBV7-8 and TRBJ2-1, with a weak D call TRBD1 (5 bases). The V gene lost 5 bases and the J gene lost 12 bases, with 26 bases spanning the gap. CDR3 length equals 16 residues. Germline V lookup: CDR1 SGHVS, CDR2 FQNEAQ. CDR3 DNA sequence: TGTGCCAGCAGCGGACAAGATCCCGACCCAGCCCGTGGGCAGTTCTTC. It translates to CASSGQDPDPARGQFF.

This clonotype was counted only a few times. The rearrangement joins TRBV7-9 to TRBJ2-3; 7 bases agree with TRBD1. CDR3 length: 20 amino acids. The V and J ends lost 1 base and 0 bases, in that order; junction bases with no gene match: 16. Germline V gene data show CDR1 as SEHNR and CDR2 as FQNEAQ (reference sequence). In DNA, the CDR3 is TGTGCCAGCAGCTTAGAGGACAGGTCCCACCCACCAGCTAGCACAGATACGCAGTATTTT. Translating gives CASSLEDRSHPPASTDTQYF.

The gene calls are TRBV11-2 and TRBJ2-5, with 7 nucleotides matching TRBD2. The CDR3 consists of 14 residues. V trimming: 5 bases; J trimming: 0 bases; junction bases outside the gene matches: 3. The germline V gene encodes CDR1 SGHAT and CDR2 FQNNGV. Written as DNA, the CDR3 is TGTGCCAGCAGCCCGGGAGGACACCAAGAGACCCAGTACTTC. Translating gives CASSPGGHQETQYF.

On this clonotype: One end of the junction does not line up with germline, which may come from a read error. This chain connects TRBV6-5 to TRBJ2-1, with D hard to call. The CDR3 consists of 13 residues. Germline-derived CDR1 and CDR2 are MNHEY and SVGAGI. The CDR3 region has the DNA TGTGCCAACAGTCTTACATCCTACAATGAGCAGTTCTTC. This codes for CANSLTSYNEQFF.

The chain has TRBV20-1 and TRBJ2-7, with no clear D. V was cut by 6 bases and J by 5 bases, with 14 bases left in between. Germline lookup yields CDR1 DFQATT and CDR2 SNEGSKA (reference sequence). The CDR3 extends over 12 amino acids. The CDR3 sequence is CSASPPGDEQYV. The DNA for the CDR3 is TGCAGTGCATCCCCCCCGGGCGACGAGCAGTACGTC.

This clonotype was observed once. Germline and junction disagree at one end, which may indicate a read error. V and J are TRBV12-3 or TRBV12-4 and TRBJ2-3; 12 bases agree with TRBD2. The CDR3 covers 14 residues. CDR3 coding DNA: TGTGTCAGCAGCCCGACTAGCGGGGGTTATACGCAGTATTTT. This sequence encodes CVSSPTSGGYTQYF.

There are a few counts of this clonotype. The V call is TRBV7-6, the J call TRBJ1-2; D remains unclear. From germline, CDR1 is SGHVS and CDR2 FNYEAQ. The CDR3 is made up of 15 amino acids. Trimming cost V 5 bases and J 8 bases, with 21 bases left between them. The CDR3 DNA follows: TGTGCCAGCAGCGGGGTGGACGGTCTCCTTAGGGGCTACACCTTC. It translates to CASSGVDGLLRGYTF.

This sequence joins TRBV12-3 or TRBV12-4 and TRBJ1-2; D remains unclear. The V and J ends lost 1 base and 12 bases respectively, with 12 bases between them. The CDR3 is 12 amino acids. CDR3 sequence: CASSLVIMEHTF. The CDR3 nucleotides read TGTGCCAGCAGTTTAGTCATTATGGAGCACACCTTC.